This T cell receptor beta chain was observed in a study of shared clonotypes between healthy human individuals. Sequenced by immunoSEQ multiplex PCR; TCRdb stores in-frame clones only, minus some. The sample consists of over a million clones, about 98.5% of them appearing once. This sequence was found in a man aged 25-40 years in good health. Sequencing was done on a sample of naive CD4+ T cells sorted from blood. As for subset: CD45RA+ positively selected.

The CDR3 here is CASSLEGTAGYTF. The CDR3 DNA follows: TGTGCCAGCAGCTTAGAGGGGACGGCGGGCTACACCTTC. The rearrangement joins TRBV7-8 to TRBJ1-2; a weak D match, TRBD1 (5 bases). Germline CDR1 is SGHVS and CDR2 is FQNEAQ. The CDR3 contains 13 residues. The V end lost 1 base, the J end lost 8 bases, and 11 bases lay between the germline ends.